This record concerns one T cell receptor beta chain sequence. These data belong to a study of PD-L1 blockade in urothelial cancer. Study in general: Males with urothelial cancer arising in the bladder constituted about nine tenths of the roughly 29 patients. Analyses were performed on blood at 3 weeks after treatment start (the second dose) and at 6 weeks. Patients had received 0 to 3 prior chemotherapy regimens.

Only in-frame clones appear in the TCRdb table, and some are missing; sequencing was by immunoSEQ multiplex PCR. The sample holds tens of thousands of clones; 82% are singletons and the top ten take 3.5% to 4.5%. Each patient supplied 1 to 8 pretreatment and on-treatment samples. V lost 1 base, J lost 0 bases, and 13 bases lay in between. The CDR3 totals 17 residues. Looked up from germline, CDR1 is SGHVS and CDR2 is FNYEAQ. This sequence joins TRBV7-6 and TRBJ2-1; D unclear. Sequences were derived from PBMCs, sampled around atezolizumab (anti-PD-L1) treatment. This receptor was obtained from a man between 65 and 85 years old with urothelial cancer. The CDR3 is CASSLEVSSSSYNEQFF. The CDR3 bases are TGTGCCAGCAGCTTAGAAGTCTCGTCCAGCTCCTACAATGAGCAGTTCTTC.